The present T cell receptor beta chain was sequenced within a study of T-cell memory formation after mild COVID-19. Broader study findings: Contracting CD8+ clones were enriched in EMRA, CD4+ mainly in CM and EM. Clones contracting over day 15 to 85 were CD4/CD8 balanced, with later expanders leaning CD4+.

A note on this clonotype: Its antigen is unidentified.

Libraries for TCRalpha and TCRbeta carried sample barcodes and unique molecular identifiers via 5'RACE. MiXCR, applied by TCRdb to the 5' RACE reads, yields one record per CDR3 protein. Of 360,000 or so distinct CDR3 sequences listed, 25% to 30% are singletons. CDR3 length equals 17 residues. The chain combines TRBV21-1 with TRBJ1-2; the table's D call TRBD1 went unverified against the DNA. TRBV21-1 is listed as a pseudogene. The receptor's source is an adult woman who had mild COVID-19 (a few samples of this study predate the infection). Cell type and time point are not known. Sequenced input: PBMCs or a T cell subset sorted from them (not recorded which). CDR3 DNA: TGTGCCAGCAGCAGGTGGACAGGGTGGAACCCCCTTGGTGGCTACACCTTC. This translates into CASSRWTGWNPLGGYTF.